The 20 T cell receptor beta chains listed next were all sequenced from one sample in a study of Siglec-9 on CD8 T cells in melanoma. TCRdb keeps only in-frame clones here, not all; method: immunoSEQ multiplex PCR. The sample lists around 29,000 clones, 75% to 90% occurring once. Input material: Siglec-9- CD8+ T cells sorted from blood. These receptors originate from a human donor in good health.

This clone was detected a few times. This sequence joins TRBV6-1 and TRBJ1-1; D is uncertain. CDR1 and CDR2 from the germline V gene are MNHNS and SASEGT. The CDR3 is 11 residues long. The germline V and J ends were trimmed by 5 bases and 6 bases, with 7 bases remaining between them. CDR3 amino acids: CASSWVAEAFF. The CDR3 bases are TGTGCCAGCAGTTGGGTTGCTGAAGCTTTCTTT.

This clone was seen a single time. CDR3 nucleotide sequence: TGTGCCAGCTCACCGGACAGTTCCTACGAGCAGTACTTC. As protein: CASSPDSSYEQYF. This rearrangement joins TRBV18 to TRBJ2-7; D possibly corresponds to TRBD1 (6 bases). Germline loops: CDR1 KGHSH, CDR2 LQKENI. Between the trimmed V and J ends, which lost 3 bases and 1 base, there was a span of 7 bases. The CDR3 is 13 residues long.

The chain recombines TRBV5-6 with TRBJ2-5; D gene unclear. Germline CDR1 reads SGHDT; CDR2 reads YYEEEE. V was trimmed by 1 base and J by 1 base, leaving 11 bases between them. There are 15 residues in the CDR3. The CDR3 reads CASSLHSFPQETQYF. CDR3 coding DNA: TGTGCCAGCAGCTTGCACTCCTTCCCCCAAGAGACCCAGTACTTC.

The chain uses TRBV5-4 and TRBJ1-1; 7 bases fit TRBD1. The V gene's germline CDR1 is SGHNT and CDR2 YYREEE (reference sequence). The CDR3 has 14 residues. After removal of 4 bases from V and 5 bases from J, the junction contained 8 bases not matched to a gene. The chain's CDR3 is CASSGKTGRTEAFF. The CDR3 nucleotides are TGTGCCAGCAGCGGAAAGACAGGGAGGACTGAAGCTTTCTTT.

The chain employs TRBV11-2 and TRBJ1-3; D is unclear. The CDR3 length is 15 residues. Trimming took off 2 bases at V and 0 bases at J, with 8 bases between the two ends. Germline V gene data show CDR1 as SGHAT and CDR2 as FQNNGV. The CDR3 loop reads CASSLYGDSGNTIYF. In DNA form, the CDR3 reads TGTGCCAGCAGCTTATACGGCGACTCTGGAAACACCATATATTTT.

DNA for the CDR3: TGTGCCAGCAGCGTCAGCGGGGCGGAGAGCTCCTACGAGCAGTACGTC. This sequence encodes CASSVSGAESSYEQYV. This chain links TRBV5-4 with TRBJ2-7; 7 bases map to TRBD2. The CDR3 consists of 16 residues. Germline V gene lookup returns CDR1 SGHNT and CDR2 YYREEE (reference sequence). The V gene end was trimmed by 4 bases and the J gene end by 0 bases; junction bases not matched to a gene: 10.

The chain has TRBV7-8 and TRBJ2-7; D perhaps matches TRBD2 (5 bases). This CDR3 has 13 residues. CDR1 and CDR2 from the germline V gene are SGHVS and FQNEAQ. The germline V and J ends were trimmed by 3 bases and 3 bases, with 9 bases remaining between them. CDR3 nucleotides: TGTGCCAGCAGCTTGGAGGCTCGCTACGAGCAGTACGTC. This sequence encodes CASSLEARYEQYV.

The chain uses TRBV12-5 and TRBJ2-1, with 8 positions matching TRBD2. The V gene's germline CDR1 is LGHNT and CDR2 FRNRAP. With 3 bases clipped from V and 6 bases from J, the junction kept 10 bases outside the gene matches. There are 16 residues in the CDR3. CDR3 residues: CASGFAGGKVINEQFF. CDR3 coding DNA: TGTGCTAGTGGTTTCGCGGGAGGTAAAGTAATCAATGAGCAGTTCTTC.

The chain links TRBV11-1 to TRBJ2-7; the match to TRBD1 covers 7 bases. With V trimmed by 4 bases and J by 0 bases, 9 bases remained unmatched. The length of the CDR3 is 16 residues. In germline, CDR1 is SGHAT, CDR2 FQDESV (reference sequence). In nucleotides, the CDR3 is TGTGCCAGCAGCTATAGGACAGGCGGATTCTCCTACGAGCAGTACTTC. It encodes CASSYRTGGFSYEQYF. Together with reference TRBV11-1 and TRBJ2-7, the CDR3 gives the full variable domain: EAEVAQSPRYKITEKSQAVAFWCDPISGHATLYWYRQILGQGPELLVQFQDESVVDDSQLPKDRFSAERLKGVDSTLKIQPAELGDSAMYLCASSYRTGGFSYEQYFGPGTRLTVT.

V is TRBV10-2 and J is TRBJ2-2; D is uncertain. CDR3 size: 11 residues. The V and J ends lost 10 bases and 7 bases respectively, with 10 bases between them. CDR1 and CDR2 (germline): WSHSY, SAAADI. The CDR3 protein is CATEQVGELFF. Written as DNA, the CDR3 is TGCGCCACGGAGCAGGTCGGGGAGCTGTTTTTT.

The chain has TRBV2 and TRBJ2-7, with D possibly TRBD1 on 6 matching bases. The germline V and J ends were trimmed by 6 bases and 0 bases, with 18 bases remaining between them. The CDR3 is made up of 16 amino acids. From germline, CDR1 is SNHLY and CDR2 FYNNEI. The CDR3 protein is CASRGVRGMSSYEQYV. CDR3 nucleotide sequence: TGTGCCAGCAGAGGGGTAAGGGGGATGAGCTCCTACGAGCAGTACGTC.

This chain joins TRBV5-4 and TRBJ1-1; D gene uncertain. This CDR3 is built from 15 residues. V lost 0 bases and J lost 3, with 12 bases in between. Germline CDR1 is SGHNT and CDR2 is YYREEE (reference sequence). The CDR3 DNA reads TGTGCCAGCAGCTTGGCCCCGGATCTGCACACTGAAGCTTTCTTT. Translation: CASSLAPDLHTEAFF.

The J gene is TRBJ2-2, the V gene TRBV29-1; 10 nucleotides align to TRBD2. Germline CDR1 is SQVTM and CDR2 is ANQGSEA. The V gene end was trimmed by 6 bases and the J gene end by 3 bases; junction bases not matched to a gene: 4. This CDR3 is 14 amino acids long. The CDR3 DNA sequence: TGCAGCGTGCTAGCGGGAGTTGACACCGGGGAGCTGTTTTTT. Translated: CSVLAGVDTGELFF.

CDR3 nucleotides: TGTGCCAGCAGCTCCGTTATCGGGCGGGATTTAACCTACGAGCAGTACGTC. This gives the protein CASSSVIGRDLTYEQYV. The V call is TRBV11-2, the J call TRBJ2-7; the D gene is possibly TRBD2 (6 bases). This CDR3 is built from 17 residues. Trimming took 4 bases from V and 2 from J, leaving 21 bases between them. Germline CDR1 SGHAT, CDR2 FQNNGV.

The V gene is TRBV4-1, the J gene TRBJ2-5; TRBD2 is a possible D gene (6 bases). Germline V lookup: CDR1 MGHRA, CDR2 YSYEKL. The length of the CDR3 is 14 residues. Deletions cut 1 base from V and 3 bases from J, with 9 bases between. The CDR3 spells CASSQVIAEETQYF. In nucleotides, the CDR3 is TGCGCCAGCAGCCAAGTTATAGCGGAAGAGACCCAGTACTTC.

The CDR3 here is CATRTDTNYGYTF. CDR3 coding DNA: TGTGCCACCCGGACGGATACTAACTATGGCTACACCTTC. The chain is built from TRBV15 and TRBJ1-2; D is ambiguous. Germline V gene sequence: CDR1 LNHNV, CDR2 YYDKDF (reference sequence). The V and J ends lost 8 bases and 0 bases respectively, with 10 bases between them. This CDR3 is built from 13 residues.

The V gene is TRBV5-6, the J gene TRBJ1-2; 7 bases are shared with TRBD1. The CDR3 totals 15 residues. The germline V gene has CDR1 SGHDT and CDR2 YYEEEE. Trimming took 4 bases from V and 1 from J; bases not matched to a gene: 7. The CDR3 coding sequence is TGTGCCAGCAGCGGAACAGGGGCCTATAACTATGGCTACACCTTC. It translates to CASSGTGAYNYGYTF.

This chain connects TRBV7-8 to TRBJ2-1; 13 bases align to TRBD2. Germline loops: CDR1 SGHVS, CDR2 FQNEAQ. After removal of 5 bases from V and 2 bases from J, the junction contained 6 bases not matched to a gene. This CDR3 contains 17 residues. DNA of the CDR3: TGTGCCAGCAGCGCTCGACTAGCGGGGGGAGCCTACAATGAGCAGTTCTTC. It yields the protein CASSARLAGGAYNEQFF. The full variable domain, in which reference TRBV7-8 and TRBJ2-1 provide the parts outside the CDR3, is GAGVSQSPRYKVAKRGQDVALRCDPISGHVSLFWYQQALGQGPEFLTYFQNEAQLDKSGLPSDRFFAERPEGSVSTLKIQRTQQEDSAVYLCASSARLAGGAYNEQFFGPGTRLTVL.

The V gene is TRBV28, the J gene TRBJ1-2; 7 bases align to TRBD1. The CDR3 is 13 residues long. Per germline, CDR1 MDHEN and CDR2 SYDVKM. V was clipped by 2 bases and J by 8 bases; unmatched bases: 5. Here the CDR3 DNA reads TGTGCCAGCAGTTTACGACAGGGTGGCGGCTACACCTTC. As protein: CASSLRQGGGYTF.

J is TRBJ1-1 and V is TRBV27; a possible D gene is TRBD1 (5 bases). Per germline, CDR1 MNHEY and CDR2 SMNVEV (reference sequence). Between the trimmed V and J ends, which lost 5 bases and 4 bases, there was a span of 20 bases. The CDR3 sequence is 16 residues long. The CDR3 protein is CASSGVGPNLGTEAFF. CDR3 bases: TGTGCCAGCAGTGGGGTGGGACCGAACCTGGGCACTGAAGCTTTCTTT.